Listed below are T cell receptor beta chains from one sample, sequenced in a study of cytomegalovirus exposure and HLA in healthy donors. Using immunoSEQ multiplex PCR, the repertoire was profiled, and TCRdb retains in-frame clones only, with some absent. Found here are approximately 79,000 clones; the top ten clones hold about 0.83%. Material: PBMCs. The receptors originated from a boy aged 10-17 years in good health and CMV-seronegative. Both conserved end residues are part of each CDR3. A D gene is named only where the DNA matches it firmly.

V gene	J gene	D gene	CDR3 protein	CDR3 DNA
TRBV5-1	TRBJ1-2	TRBD1	CASSLVGTGGYGYTF	TGCGCCAGCAGCTTGGTCGGGACAGGGGGCTATGGCTACACCTTC
TRBV6-5	TRBJ2-2	NA	CASSYSEGTGELFF	TGTGCCAGCAGTTACTCGGAGGGAACCGGGGAGCTGTTTTTT
TRBV6-1	TRBJ2-3	NA	CASSEDRGLLDTQYF	TGTGCCAGCAGTGAGGACCGGGGTTTACTAGATACGCAGTATTTT
TRBV5-1	TRBJ2-7	TRBD1	CASSLAQGVGYEQYF	TGCGCCAGCAGCTTGGCCCAGGGGGTCGGATACGAGCAGTACTTC
TRBV5-6	TRBJ1-2	NA	CASSLVANYGYTF	TGTGCCAGCAGCTTAGTAGCTAACTATGGCTACACCTTC
TRBV5-1	TRBJ2-7	TRBD1	CASSPTGQGGAEQYF	TGCGCCAGCAGCCCGACGGGACAGGGGGGCGCCGAGCAGTACTTC
TRBV9	TRBJ2-1	TRBD2	CASSAAPSGGANEQFF	TGTGCCAGCAGCGCTGCTCCTAGCGGGGGGGCCAATGAGCAGTTCTTC
TRBV30	TRBJ1-5	NA	CAWSVHRVNQPQHF	TGTGCCTGGAGTGTACACAGGGTCAATCAGCCCCAGCATTTT
TRBV11-3	TRBJ2-1	NA	CASSLEGGVLFF	TGTGCCAGCAGCTTGGAAGGAGGGGTACTGTTCTTC
TRBV19	TRBJ1-2	TRBD1	CASIGQGLNYGYTF	TGTGCCAGTATCGGACAGGGGCTGAACTATGGCTACACCTTC
TRBV13	TRBJ2-2	NA	CASSLMGQNTGELFF	TGTGCCAGCAGCCTGATGGGCCAGAACACCGGGGAGCTGTTTTTT
TRBV5-4	TRBJ1-2	TRBD1	CASSLGQGAITGYGYTF	TGTGCCAGCAGCTTGGGACAGGGGGCAATCACTGGCTATGGCTACACCTTC
TRBV11-3	TRBJ2-7	TRBD1	CASSHRQGLEQYF	TGTGCCAGCAGCCATCGACAGGGGCTGGAGCAGTACTTC
TRBV5-6	TRBJ2-1	TRBD2	CASSLVVAGSTGEQFF	TGTGCCAGCAGCTTGGTTGTAGCGGGGTCTACAGGGGAGCAGTTCTTC
TRBV6-5	TRBJ2-2	NA	CASSYGLEIPTGELFF	TGTGCCAGCAGTTACGGCCTCGAAATCCCCACCGGGGAGCTGTTTTTT
TRBV25-1	TRBJ1-6	NA	CASSEGGLSPLHF	TGTGCCAGCAGTGAAGGGGGCCTATCACCCCTCCACTTT